Below are 21 T cell receptor beta chains sequenced from a single sample in a study of T cells expressing NK-cell markers. TCRdb reprocessed the 5' RACE reads and keeps a single row for each CDR3 protein, giving no DNA. The repertoire shows some 440,000 distinct CDR3 sequences; the top ten hold over 1.3%. The sequenced material came from blood T cells: a sorted CD56 or NKG2C T cell subset, CD4+ or CD8+ T cells, or bulk PBMC T cells (not recorded which). These receptors came from a woman aged 50 to 65 in good health.

The genes are TRBV4-1 and TRBJ2-5; TCRdb lists TRBD1, though no DNA is available to test this call. The CDR3 loop spans 13 amino acids. In germline, CDR1 is MGHRA, CDR2 YSYEKL. CDR3 protein: CASSRGFQETQYF.

This chain connects TRBV7-2 to TRBJ1-1; TCRdb's D call, TRBD1, is unchecked because there is no DNA. Germline V gene data show CDR1 as SGHTA and CDR2 as FQGNSA. The CDR3 length is 14 residues. The chain's CDR3 is CASTLMGANTEAFF.

This chain links TRBV5-1 with TRBJ2-5; the D call of TRBD1 rests on TCRdb alone, since no DNA is present to check it. CDR1 and CDR2 from the germline V gene are SGHRS and YFSETQ. There are 16 residues in the CDR3. CDR3 sequence: CASSLVRTDGEETQYF.

This rearrangement joins TRBV5-1 to TRBJ2-7; TCRdb selects TRBD2, and the lack of DNA leaves this call unchecked. The CDR3 totals 20 residues. CDR1 SGHRS and CDR2 YFSETQ come from the germline V gene. CDR3 residues: CASSTGLARLTRNSSYEQYF.

The genes are TRBV5-5 and TRBJ2-1. CDR1 SGHKS and CDR2 YYEKEE come from the germline V gene (reference sequence). The CDR3 runs 14 residues. Here the CDR3 reads CASSEDLYPNEQFF.

This chain joins TRBV29-1 and TRBJ2-1; no DNA is available, so the TRBD2 call from TCRdb remains unchecked. Germline CDR1 reads SQVTM; CDR2 reads ANQGSEA. The length of the CDR3 is 14 residues. CDR3 region: CSGELGTSKNEQFF.

This chain links TRBV3-1 with TRBJ2-2. The CDR3 covers 14 residues. Germline V gives CDR1 LGHDT, CDR2 YNNKEL (reference sequence). The CDR3 is CASSQVTLTGELFF.

The chain uses TRBV12-3 or TRBV12-4 and TRBJ2-6; the TCRdb call, TRBD1, lacks DNA for checking. The CDR3 is 16 amino acids. This CDR3 is CASSPGGGSGANVLTF.

The chain employs TRBV10-3 and TRBJ1-2; TCRdb's D call of TRBD1 is untestable without DNA. The CDR3 is 14 amino acids. Per the germline V gene, CDR1 is ENHRY and CDR2 is SYGVKD. Here the CDR3 reads CATRQGSAARGYTF.

The J gene is TRBJ1-1, the V gene TRBV12-3 or TRBV12-4; checking the TCRdb D call of TRBD1 is not possible without DNA. This CDR3 is 13 amino acids long. CDR3 loop: CASSLNGGQGAFF.

V is TRBV27 and J is TRBJ2-4. Looked up from germline, CDR1 is MNHEY and CDR2 is SMNVEV (reference sequence). The CDR3 runs 19 residues. CDR3 amino acids: CASSLKEPTSLRAKNIQYF.

The gene calls are TRBV11-3 and TRBJ2-1; TCRdb selects TRBD2, and the lack of DNA leaves this call unchecked. Germline values: CDR1 SGHNT, CDR2 YENEEA. This CDR3 contains 15 residues. The CDR3 reads CASSASGTSGTEGFF.

The chain carries TRBV5-1 and TRBJ1-2. The V gene's germline CDR1 is SGHRS and CDR2 YFSETQ. CDR3 length equals 13 residues. This CDR3 reads CASSLALVRGYTF.

The V gene is TRBV4-1, the J gene TRBJ2-5; TCRdb reports TRBD2, a call that lacks DNA to check it against. Germline-derived CDR1 and CDR2 are MGHRA and YSYEKL. The CDR3 runs 13 residues. The CDR3 spells CASSQGRLQTQYF.

V and J are TRBV12-3 or TRBV12-4 and TRBJ2-5; TCRdb's D gene call, TRBD2, goes unchecked for lack of DNA. The CDR3 extends over 13 amino acids. The CDR3 spells CASSAGRRETQYF.

The V gene is TRBV19, the J gene TRBJ2-5; TCRdb's D gene call, TRBD2, goes unchecked for lack of DNA. The CDR3 is made up of 14 amino acids. Per the germline V gene, CDR1 is LNHDA and CDR2 is SQIVND (reference sequence). CDR3 protein: CASSINGGKETQYF.

J is TRBJ2-7 and V is TRBV7-2. CDR1 is SGHTA and CDR2 is FQGNSA in the germline V gene. The CDR3 spans 13 residues. CDR3 protein: CASSLVGGNEQYF.

The CDR3 loop reads CSVEDLVGQGVQYF. The V call is TRBV29-1, the J call TRBJ2-7; the D call from TCRdb, TRBD1, cannot be confirmed without DNA. The germline CDR1 and CDR2 sequences are SQVTM and ANQGSEA. This CDR3 spans 14 amino acids.

The genes are TRBV7-2 and TRBJ2-7; TCRdb picks TRBD1, but there is no DNA to check that call. CDR3 length: 15 amino acids. CDR1 is SGHTA and CDR2 is FQGNSA in the germline V gene. This chain's CDR3 is CASSPAGGSSYEQYF. The variable domain in full, completed from reference TRBV7-2 and TRBJ2-7, reads GAGVSQSPSNKVTEKGKDVELRCDPISGHTALYWYRQSLGQGLEFLIYFQGNSAPDKSGLPSDRFSAERTGGSVSTLTIQRTQQEDSAVYLCASSPAGGSSYEQYFGPGTRLTVT.

This rearrangement joins TRBV12-3 or TRBV12-4 to TRBJ1-1; TCRdb outputs TRBD1, but without DNA this stays unchecked. The CDR3 runs to 13 residues. This chain's CDR3 is CASSLGGDGKAFF.

The chain joins TRBV5-1 to TRBJ2-2; the D gene TCRdb calls, TRBD1, cannot be checked with no DNA. Germline V gene sequence: CDR1 SGHRS, CDR2 YFSETQ. The CDR3 runs 14 residues. The CDR3 here is CASSSTGSAGELFF.